The present entry profiles one TCR beta chain with its context. The antigen remains unidentified. An end of the junction differs from the germline gene, which may be a read error. This sample was taken from a study of CD8+CD57+ T cells in acquired aplastic anemia. General study findings and limits: In CD8+ cells, Simpson's diversity showed no significant difference between patients and controls. About 30 was the count of CD8+ CDR3 sequences that patients shared with controls.

Template material for TCR beta VDJ and CDR3 profiling consisted of genomic DNA. TCRdb called the reads again in MiXCR, with one record for every CDR3 protein. This table has hundreds of thousands of distinct CDR3 sequences, just under 70% appearing once. There are 15 residues in the CDR3. CDR1 and CDR2 from the germline V gene are LNHDA and SQIVND (reference sequence). The material sequenced was sorted CD4+, CD8+, or CD8+CD57+ T cells (not recorded which) from PBMCs. This chain joins TRBV19 and TRBJ2-7; weak D call: TRBD2 (5 bases). The origin of this receptor is a human donor in good health, serving as a control. In DNA form, the CDR3 reads TGTGCCAGCAGCATCTACGGGGAACTGAATCACGAGCAGCACTTC. Amino acids: CASSIYGELNHEQHF. Together with reference TRBV19 and TRBJ2-7, the CDR3 gives the full variable domain: DGGITQSPKYLFRKEGQNVTLSCEQNLNHDAMYWYRQDPGQGLRLIYYSQIVNDFQKGDIAEGYSVSREKKESFPLTVTSAQKNPTAFYLCASSIYGELNHEQHFGPGTRLTVT.